This T cell receptor (beta chain) was identified in a study of shared clonotypes between healthy human individuals. Study-level background: Researchers assigned three CD4 naive, three CD4 memory, two CD8 naive and one CD8 memory plate to each donor.

Terminally differentiated effector memory CD45RA+ cells were excluded from the naive CD8 cells, which were CD45RO-negative and positively selected for CCR7. Donors included only healthy HIV-negative adults lacking recent acute infections or vaccinations. Only one count was recorded for this clone. Its specificity is unknown. Profiling relied on immunoSEQ multiplex PCR, and the TCRdb table lists in-frame clones only, not all of them. Of over 2 million clones in the sample, approximately 94% were seen once. Germline V gene sequence: CDR1 LNHDA, CDR2 SQIVND (reference sequence). There are 16 residues in the CDR3. The V and J ends lost 7 bases and 4 bases respectively, with 22 bases between them. Findings and caveats of the study: Shared clonotypes: approximately 5.3% naive CD4, roughly 3.5% naive CD8, under 2.5% memory CD4, 0.4% memory CD8. Tissues were not sampled, only blood, and their repertoires likely differ.

The chain couples TRBV19 to TRBJ1-1; D is unclear. This sequence originates from a man aged 18 to 30 in good health. Sequences were obtained from naive CD8+ T cells sorted from blood. The CDR3 DNA sequence: TGTGCCAGTAAGACTCTTATGGAGAGTCGGGGCACTGAAGCTTTCTTT. It specifies CASKTLMESRGTEAFF.